The clone carrying this T cell receptor (beta chain) was seen a handful of times. Antigen unknown. The data derive from a study of tumor-infiltrating lymphocytes in glioblastoma multiforme. Study results and caveats: RNA-based TCR sequencing may distort clone frequencies, since cells carry unequal TCR transcript numbers.

CDR3 size: 10 residues. Deletions cut 3 bases from V and 4 bases from J, with 3 bases between. Germline loops: CDR1 SQVTM, CDR2 ANQGSEA. Three nested ARM-PCR rounds with V-beta and C-beta primers built TCRB libraries. Unique molecular identifiers were not described for the libraries. TCRdb fed the multiplex PCR reads into MiXCR, producing one record per CDR3 protein. The table has nearly 15,000 distinct CDR3 sequences, around 72% seen once; the top ten hold roughly two fifths. This sequence joins TRBV29-1 and TRBJ1-2; D not certain. The clonotype comes from a male donor with glioblastoma. Sample: brain tumor tissue. CDR3 nucleotides: TGCAGCGTTGACAGCTATGGCTACACCTTC. Protein: CSVDSYGYTF. Filled out from reference TRBV29-1 and TRBJ1-2, the complete variable domain reads SAVISQKPSRDICQRGTSLTIQCQVDSQVTMMFWYRQQPGQSLTLIATANQGSEATYESGFVIDKFPISRPNLTFSTLTVSNMSPEDSSIYLCSVDSYGYTFGSGTRLTVV.